This TCR beta chain was captured in a study of T cell responses to AZD1222 COVID-19 vaccine. Study-level points and caveats: At study baseline, merely a handful of AZD1222 recipients were seropositive. Increased Spike-specific TCR breadth and depth were observed after two AZD1222 doses.

Turning to this clone: Its matching antigen is unknown.

The data were produced by immunoSEQ multiplex PCR, yet TCRdb's version contains in-frame clones alone and is incomplete. The data contain approximately 140,000 clones, 94% of them singletons. Sequencing used peripheral blood, obtained on day 0 of AZD1222 vaccination. The TCR comes from an adult in good health.

CDR3: CASRASSGNTIYF. The CDR3 DNA reads TGTGCCAGCAGGGCGAGCTCTGGAAACACCATATATTTT. The chain couples TRBV6-5 to TRBJ1-3; D uncertain. V was clipped by 6 bases and J by 0 bases, with 6 bases between them. There are 13 residues in the CDR3. Germline V gives CDR1 MNHEY, CDR2 SVGAGI.